These T cell receptor beta chains were read from a single sample in a study of human T cells and chemical hapten exposure. TCRdb passed the RACE reads through MiXCR, listing each CDR3 protein once. The table has around 260,000 distinct CDR3 sequences, 8.6% seen once. The material sequenced was whole blood, taken in connection with sensitization to the hapten diphenylcyclopropenone (DPC). These receptors were collected from a woman in her 40s with alopecia areata. Some clones in this sample may be carry-over from other donors' samples. Each CDR3 is given with its conserved first and last residue. A D gene is named only where the DNA matches it firmly. Some rows mark clone size as missing; the rest say once, few, many or name a class of expanded clone.

j_gene | d_gene | abundance | v_gene | CDR3nt | CDR3aa
TRBJ1-5 | - | - | TRBV14 | TGTGCCAGCAGCCAAGGGGCTCAGCCCCAGCATTTT | CASSQGAQPQHF
TRBJ2-7 | TRBD2 | - | TRBV28 | TGTGCCAGCAGTTTTCAGAGCGGGACGGGGGAGCAGTACTTC | CASSFQSGTGEQYF
TRBJ2-1 | TRBD1 | few | TRBV18 | TGTGCCAGCTCAATGTCTCCCGGACAGGGGGGATACAATGAGCAGTTCTTC | CASSMSPGQGGYNEQFF
TRBJ2-5 | - | - | TRBV20-1 | TGCAGCCCCAAGGGGGAAGTGGCTTTCGGCGGCCAGTACTTC | CSPKGEVAFGGQYF
TRBJ1-4 | - | - | TRBV5-1 | TGCGCCAGCAGCTTGGCCCCGGGGGGGGCCGGTGAAAAACTGTTTTTT | CASSLAPGGAGEKLFF
TRBJ2-3 | TRBD2 | few | TRBV5-1 | TGCGCCAGCAGCTTGGGCGGGAGTCGCACAGATACGCAGTATTTT | CASSLGGSRTDTQYF
TRBJ2-1 | TRBD2 | few | TRBV10-3 | TGTGCCATCAGACGGACTAGCGGGGGATTCTACAATGAGCAGTTCTTC | CAIRRTSGGFYNEQFF
TRBJ2-3 | - | few | TRBV30 | TGTGCCTGGGCAAAGACAGATACGCAGTATTTT | CAWAKTDTQYF
TRBJ2-7 | - | - | TRBV15 | TGTGCCACCAGCAGAGATCAGGGTATCTACGAGCAGTACTTC | CATSRDQGIYEQYF
TRBJ2-2 | - | few | TRBV7-3 | TGTGCCAGCACCACCCCCGGTGGCAGGGCAGGGGAGCTGTTTTTT | CASTTPGGRAGELFF
TRBJ2-7 | - | - | TRBV5-1 | TGCGCCAGCAGCCCGGGGGTGGGCTATCCCTACGAGCAGTACTTC | CASSPGVGYPYEQYF
TRBJ2-7 | - | few | TRBV29-1 | TGCAGCGTTGTCTCCCAGGTGCGCTACGAGCAGTACTTC | CSVVSQVRYEQYF
TRBJ2-3 | - | few | TRBV3-1 | TGTGCCAGCAGCCAAAGGCGTGAGAGCACAGATACGCAGTATTTT | CASSQRRESTDTQYF
TRBJ2-5 | TRBD2 | - | TRBV5-1 | TGCGCCAGCAGCATAGGGACTAGCGGGAGTAGCGAGACCCAGTACTTC | CASSIGTSGSSETQYF
TRBJ2-1 | TRBD2 | many | TRBV20-1 | TGCAGTGCTAGAGATCTGGGCCTAGCGGGAGTCAATGAGCAGTTCTTC | CSARDLGLAGVNEQFF
TRBJ1-4 | TRBD1 | few | TRBV7-2 | TGTGCCAGCAGCTTAGGTCAGGGGGCGCAAGAAAAACTGTTTTTT | CASSLGQGAQEKLFF
TRBJ2-2 | TRBD1 | few | TRBV11-2 | TGTGCCAGCAGCGCGGGACAGGGTTGGAACACCGGGGAGCTGTTTTTT | CASSAGQGWNTGELFF
TRBJ1-5 | - | many | TRBV28 | TGTGCCAGCAGATCAGCCGGGGCTAGCAATCAGCCCCAGCATTTT | CASRSAGASNQPQHF
TRBJ2-7 | TRBD1 | few | TRBV11-2 | TGTGCCAGCAGCTGGAATACAGGGGGCGAGCAGTACTTC | CASSWNTGGEQYF
TRBJ2-5 | TRBD2 | - | TRBV6-6 | TGTGCCAGCAGTTTGGTAGCGGGAAACCCGAGGCAAGAGACCCAGTACTTC | CASSLVAGNPRQETQYF
TRBJ2-2 | - | many | TRBV4-3 | TGCGCCAGCAGCCAAGCTCAGGGGGAGGGCGGGGAGCTGTTTTTT | CASSQAQGEGGELFF
TRBJ2-7 | - | few | TRBV9 | TGTGCCAGCAGCGTAGCTAGCACAGGCCTTACAGGCGAGCAGTACTTC | CASSVASTGLTGEQYF
TRBJ1-2 | - | - | TRBV7-9 | TGTGCCAGCAGCGACGGCCTCCAGGGAGGAAACTATGGCTACACCTTC | CASSDGLQGGNYGYTF
TRBJ1-5 | TRBD1 | - | TRBV27 | TGTGCCAGCAGGGACAGGGTTCGGAATCAGCCCCAGCATTTT | CASRDRVRNQPQHF
TRBJ1-6 | - | - | TRBV29-1 | TGCAGCGTGACCTATGGGACAAATAATTCACCCCTCCACTTT | CSVTYGTNNSPLHF
TRBJ2-2 | - | - | TRBV7-2 | TGTGCCAGCACCACCGGACCCGGGGAGCTGTTTTTT | CASTTGPGELFF
TRBJ1-2 | - | - | TRBV28 | TGTGCCAGCAGTAACAGGGAGTGGCGTGGCTACACCTTC | CASSNREWRGYTF
TRBJ2-5 | - | few | TRBV18 | TGTGCCAGCTCACCAGCCCTAGAAGAGACCCAGTACTTC | CASSPALEETQYF
TRBJ1-1 | - | many | TRBV5-1 | TGCGCCAGCTCGACAGCCGTGAACACTGAAGCTTTCTTT | CASSTAVNTEAFF
TRBJ2-3 | - | many | TRBV7-6 | TGTGCCAGCAGCTTAGTGCGTAGCACAGATACGCAGTATTTT | CASSLVRSTDTQYF
TRBJ2-1 | - | - | TRBV5-4 | TGTGCCAGCAGCTCCGGGACGGTCCTTTACAATGAGCAGTTCTTC | CASSSGTVLYNEQFF
TRBJ1-1 | - | - | TRBV12-3/TRBV12-4 | TGTGCCAGCAGCTTAAAGGTCAGCACTGAAGCTTTCTTT | CASSLKVSTEAFF
TRBJ1-2 | TRBD1 | many | TRBV28 | TGTGCCAGCAGTTTATCAGGACAGGTATCCTATGGCTACACCTTC | CASSLSGQVSYGYTF
TRBJ2-7 | - | few | TRBV9 | TGTGCCAGCAGCCCCAAGCCTACAGGGTTGCACTCCTACGAGCAGTACTTC | CASSPKPTGLHSYEQYF
TRBJ2-5 | - | - | TRBV18 | TGTGCCAGCTCACGTTCGAGGGGCGAGACCCAGTACTTC | CASSRSRGETQYF
TRBJ2-5 | TRBD1 | few | TRBV5-4 | TGTGCCAGCAGCACGCGTACAGGGGTTGGAGAGACCCAGTACTTC | CASSTRTGVGETQYF
TRBJ2-2 | - | many | TRBV9 | TGTGCCAGCAGCGGCTACAGGGAGCAATCCGGGGAGCTGTTTTTT | CASSGYREQSGELFF
TRBJ2-1 | - | - | TRBV28 | TGTGCCAGCAGCTTAACTGCGGATGAGCAGTTCTTC | CASSLTADEQFF
TRBJ1-2 | - | - | TRBV28 | TGTGCCAGCAGCCCTAGGGGGGCAGGCGGGGCCCATGGCTACACCTTC | CASSPRGAGGAHGYTF
TRBJ2-1 | TRBD2 | - | TRBV24-1 | TGTGCCACCAGTCCCACTAGCGGAGGGTACAATGAGCAGTTCTTC | CATSPTSGGYNEQFF
TRBJ1-1 | - | many | TRBV5-1 | TGCGCCAGCAGCGGTCAGACGGCCGTCACTGAAGCTTTCTTT | CASSGQTAVTEAFF
TRBJ1-6 | - | few | TRBV5-1 | TGCGCCAGCAGCTTGGACGCCAGGCGGGGTGGATCACCCCTCCACTTT | CASSLDARRGGSPLHF
TRBJ2-2 | - | few | TRBV28 | TGTGCCAGCAGTTCCGGGACCCCCAACACCGGGGAGCTGTTTTTT | CASSSGTPNTGELFF
TRBJ2-3 | TRBD2 | many | TRBV7-3 | TGTGCCAGCAGCTTAGGACTAGCGGGACGCACAGATACGCAGTATTTT | CASSLGLAGRTDTQYF
TRBJ2-1 | - | many | TRBV5-1 | TGCGCCAGCCGGACCCGCGGGGACAATGAGCAGTTCTTC | CASRTRGDNEQFF
TRBJ1-5 | - | few | TRBV6-2/TRBV6-3 | TGTGCCAGCAGTTTGAGGGTACAGCAGCCCCAGCATTTT | CASSLRVQQPQHF
TRBJ2-3 | TRBD2 | few | TRBV29-1 | TGCAGCGTTGACTGGGCGACTAGCGGACTCACATATACGCAGTATTTT | CSVDWATSGLTYTQYF
TRBJ2-1 | TRBD1 | few | TRBV28 | TGTGCCAGCAGTTATCAGGGGGCGCCCCACAATGAGCAGTTCTTC | CASSYQGAPHNEQFF
TRBJ1-1 | TRBD1 | few | TRBV20-1 | TGCAGTGCTCCCCGGACAGGGTATACGACTGAAGCTTTCTTT | CSAPRTGYTTEAFF
TRBJ1-3 | TRBD1 | - | TRBV20-1 | TGCAGTGCTACCCCAACGACAGGGAGCTCTGGAAACACCATATATTTT | CSATPTTGSSGNTIYF
TRBJ2-5 | TRBD1 | many | TRBV28 | TGTGCCACCCTGGGACAGAACCAAGAGACCCAGTACTTC | CATLGQNQETQYF
TRBJ2-1 | TRBD1 | few | TRBV29-1 | TGCAGCGTTGACAGGGGGCTAGGGAATGAGCAGTTCTTC | CSVDRGLGNEQFF
TRBJ2-1 | - | - | TRBV20-1 | TGCAGTGCTATGCGCTTTAGGCACAATGAGCAGTTCTTC | CSAMRFRHNEQFF
TRBJ2-1 | TRBD1 | many | TRBV2 | TGTGCCAGCAGTGATAGGACAGGGTACAATGAGCAGTTCTTC | CASSDRTGYNEQFF
TRBJ2-1 | TRBD2 | many | TRBV7-9 | TGTGCCAGCAGCTCCGTAGCGGGAGGGCCGCCCAATGAGCAGTTCTTC | CASSSVAGGPPNEQFF
TRBJ2-3 | - | few | TRBV6-5 | TGTGCCAGCAGTTTCAACAGGGGAGGGGTCGCAGATACGCAGTATTTT | CASSFNRGGVADTQYF
TRBJ2-5 | - | many | TRBV29-1 | TGCAGCCTCTTTGGTGGGGGCGGCGAGACCCAGTACTTC | CSLFGGGGETQYF